This T cell receptor beta chain was recorded in a study of T cell responses to AZD1222 COVID-19 vaccine. Study information: Investigators merged groups given second doses at roughly 4 or roughly 12 weeks. Study-level results: There were mostly white British donors and more females than males, and clonal diversity was possibly underestimated. Sampling captured repertoires only after the peak T cell response. Just a handful of people given AZD1222 tested seropositive at baseline.

Using immunoSEQ multiplex PCR, the repertoire was profiled, and TCRdb retains in-frame clones only, with some absent. This table has about 170,000 clones, 80% to 95% appearing once. To note about this clone: The antigen is not known.

The sample in question was peripheral blood, obtained on day 0 of AZD1222 vaccination. This sequence was found in an adult in good health.

CDR3 loop: CASSYSYEQFF. The DNA of the CDR3 is TGTGCCAGCAGCTACAGCTATGAGCAGTTCTTC. The chain carries TRBV3-1 (or the pseudogene TRBV3-2) and TRBJ2-1; D is ambiguous. Trimming removed 5 bases at V and 8 bases at J, with 7 bases between. CDR1 LGHDT and CDR2 YNNKEL come from the germline V gene (reference sequence). The CDR3 is made up of 11 amino acids.